This TCR beta chain was recovered during a study of shared clonotypes between healthy human individuals. Study results and caveats: The study found roughly 5% of naive CD4 clonotypes shared across a handful of donors.

Both subsets, CD45RA+ naive and CD45RA-negative memory, were split from the CD4+ cells. In the source study's methods: ImmunoSEQ output held junction-only sequences without quality scores, so filtering differed. Profiling relied on immunoSEQ multiplex PCR, and the TCRdb table lists in-frame clones only, not all of them. V, J and clone size derive from that table, while D and trimming were established from the DNA sequence. The repertoire holds 1,100,000 or so clones, with 75% to 80% as singletons. Germline lookup yields CDR1 SGHNT and CDR2 YYREEE (reference sequence). The J segment lost 5 bases and the V segment lost 4 bases, leaving 5 bases of the junction unmatched. The CDR3 contains 14 residues. In the case of this clone: The antigen is undetermined.

Sequencing used memory CD4+ T cells from PBMCs. Stated subset: CD45RA-negative fraction. The chain recombines TRBV5-4 with TRBJ1-2; 10 positions agree with TRBD1. The sequence derives from a man younger than 30 in good health. Some clones in this sample may be carry-over from other donors' samples. In DNA form, the CDR3 reads TGTGCCAGCAGCCGGGACAGGGGCTCTTATGGCTACACCTTC. Translated, it gives CASSRDRGSYGYTF.